This TCR beta chain was recovered during a study of blood T cell repertoires in COVID-19. Per the original data handling: Estimated nucleated cell counts came from reference gene primer amplification. The data were produced by immunoSEQ multiplex PCR, yet TCRdb's version contains in-frame clones alone and is incomplete. V and J calls and clone size are copied from that table; D and trimming were computed from the DNA. This table has tens of thousands of clones, about 90% appearing once. Per the germline V gene, CDR1 is SEHNR and CDR2 is FQNEAQ (reference sequence). The CDR3 is 15 residues long. Unmatched junction bases numbered 9, after V lost 5 bases and J lost 6 bases.

The sequencing input was peripheral blood. The rearrangement uses TRBV7-9 and TRBJ2-3; 9 nucleotides align to TRBD1. The sequence was collected from a man between 45 and 60 years old with active COVID-19. The CDR3 DNA follows: TGTGCCAGCAGCCCAGGGACAGGGTGGTGGGATACGCAGTATTTT. Translation: CASSPGTGWWDTQYF. The whole variable domain, remainder taken from reference TRBV7-9 and TRBJ2-3, is DTGVSQNPRHKITKRGQNVTFRCDPISEHNRLYWYRQTLGQGPEFLTYFQNEAQLEKSRLLSDRFSAERPKGSFSTLEIQRTEQGDSAMYLCASSPGTGWWDTQYFGPGTRLTVL.